This T cell receptor (beta chain) was recovered during a study of T cell repertoires in cytomegalovirus infection (dated by TCRdb to about 2019). Study-level background: Because public TCR beta signatures pointed to carriage of CMV infection together with the matching HLA type, the HLA type of each donor mattered for the analysis. Beyond this particular receptor, the publication reports: The ex vivo response was dominated by HLA-C-restricted CMV-specific TCR beta clonotypes, and the single most frequent clonotype in two of eight donors was supplied by these HLA-C-restricted clonotypes. Carriers of CMV infection plus the relevant HLA type were discriminated by the cumulative frequency of public TCR beta family members in the study cohort and in an independent roughly 340-donor cohort.

As for this clonotype: Its target antigen remains unknown. The sample holds no much larger clone one base away, and base qualities are not on file.

The listed sequencing device is Illumina HiSeq 1500. The public reads were run again by TCRdb, first through fastp at Q25 and then through MiXCR, and only productive beta chains were kept. Merged by CDR3 protein, the rows form single entries marked with the most common genes and DNA. Recorded for this sample are approximately 180,000 distinct CDR3 sequences; 15% to 20% of them occurred a single time. Clones ranked in the top ten supply roughly 24% of the sample. The sequence came from a human donor in good health (CMV status not recorded). Some clones in this sample may be carry-over from other donors' samples. Sequenced: CD8+ T cells from PBMCs.

The CDR3 protein is CASSLASGRGTPYEQYF. The nucleotide sequence is given as TGTGCCAGCAGCTTAGCTAGCGGCCGTGGGACACCCTACGAGCAGTACTTC. The V gene is TRBV7-9 and the J gene is TRBJ2-7; the D element could tentatively be TRBD1 or TRBD2, as 6 bases agree for each. From the cysteine through the phenylalanine, the CDR3 covers 17 amino acids. The CDR3 DNA has 51 bases and is translated from base 1. Via the germline V gene (reference sequence), CDR1 is SEHNR and CDR2 FQNEAQ. V is cut by 0 bases and J by 2 bases, and the space between the germline ends is 17 bases.